This T cell receptor (beta chain) appears in the sequencing data of a study of T cells in localized non-small cell lung cancer. Findings and limits, study-wide: Median around 56 top-100 tumor clones were shared with paired adjacent lung. Clonality of T cells reached its maximum in uninvolved adjacent lung, surpassing tumor.

Concerning this clone itself: What it binds is not known.

Assay used: immunoSEQ multiplex PCR; TCRdb lists only in-frame clones, some missing. The sample has about 24,000 clones; roughly 87% are singletons. The CDR3 is 14 amino acids. CDR1 and CDR2 (germline): SGHAT, FQNNGV. Unmatched junction bases numbered 6, after V lost 6 bases and J lost 4 bases. The chain uses TRBV11-2 and TRBJ1-5; 7 bases match TRBD1. The sequences come from peripheral blood, collected before any cancer treatment. The TCR was taken from a male donor aged 60 or over with stage I squamous cell lung carcinoma. Here the CDR3 reads CASRTGTDNQPQHF. The CDR3 DNA follows: TGTGCCAGCAGGACAGGGACGGATAATCAGCCCCAGCATTTT.